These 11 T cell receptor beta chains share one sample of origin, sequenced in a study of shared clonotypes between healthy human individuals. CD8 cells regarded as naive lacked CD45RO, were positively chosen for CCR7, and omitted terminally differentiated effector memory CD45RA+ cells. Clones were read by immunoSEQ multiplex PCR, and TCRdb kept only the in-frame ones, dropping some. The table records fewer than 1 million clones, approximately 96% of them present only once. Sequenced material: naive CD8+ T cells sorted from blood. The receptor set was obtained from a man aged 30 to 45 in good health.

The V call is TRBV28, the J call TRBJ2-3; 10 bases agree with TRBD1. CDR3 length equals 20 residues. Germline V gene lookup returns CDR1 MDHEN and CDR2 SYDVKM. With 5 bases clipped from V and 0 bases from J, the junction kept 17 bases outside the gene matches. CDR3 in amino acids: CASSTFRTGTGARSTDTQYF. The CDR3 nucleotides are TGTGCCAGCAGTACATTCCGAACCGGGACAGGGGCCCGTAGCACAGATACGCAGTATTTT.

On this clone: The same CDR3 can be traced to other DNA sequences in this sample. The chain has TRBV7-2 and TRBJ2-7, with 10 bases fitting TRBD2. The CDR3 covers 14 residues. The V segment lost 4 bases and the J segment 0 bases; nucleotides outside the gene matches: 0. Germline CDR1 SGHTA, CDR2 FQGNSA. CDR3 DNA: TGTGCCAGCAGCTGGACTAGCGGCTCCTACGAGCAGTACTTC. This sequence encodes CASSWTSGSYEQYF.

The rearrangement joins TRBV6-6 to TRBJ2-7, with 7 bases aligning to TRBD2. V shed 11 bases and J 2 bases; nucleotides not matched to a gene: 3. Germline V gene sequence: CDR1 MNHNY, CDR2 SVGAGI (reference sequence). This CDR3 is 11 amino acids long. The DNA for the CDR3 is TGTGCCTCCCGGGGGGCCTACGAGCAGTACTTC. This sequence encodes CASRGAYEQYF.

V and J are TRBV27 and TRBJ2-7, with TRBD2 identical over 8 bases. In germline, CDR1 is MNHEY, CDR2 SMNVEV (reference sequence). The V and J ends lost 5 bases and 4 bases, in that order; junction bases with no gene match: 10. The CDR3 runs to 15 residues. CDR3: CASSPTGAGEYEQYF. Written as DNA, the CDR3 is TGTGCCAGCAGTCCCACTGGAGCGGGAGAATACGAGCAGTACTTC.

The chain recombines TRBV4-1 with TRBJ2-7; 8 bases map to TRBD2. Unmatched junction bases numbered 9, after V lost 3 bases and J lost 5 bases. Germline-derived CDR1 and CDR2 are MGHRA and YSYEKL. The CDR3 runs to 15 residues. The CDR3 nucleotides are TGCGCCAGCAGCCACTCAAGCGGGAGTCTCGACGAGCAGTACTTC. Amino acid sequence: CASSHSSGSLDEQYF.

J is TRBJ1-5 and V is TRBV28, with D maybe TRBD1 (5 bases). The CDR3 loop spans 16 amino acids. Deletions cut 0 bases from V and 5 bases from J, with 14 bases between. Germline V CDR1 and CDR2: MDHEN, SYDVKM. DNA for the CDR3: TGTGCCAGCAGTTTATGGGGCAGGGATTTTTATCAGCCCCAGCATTTT. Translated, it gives CASSLWGRDFYQPQHF.

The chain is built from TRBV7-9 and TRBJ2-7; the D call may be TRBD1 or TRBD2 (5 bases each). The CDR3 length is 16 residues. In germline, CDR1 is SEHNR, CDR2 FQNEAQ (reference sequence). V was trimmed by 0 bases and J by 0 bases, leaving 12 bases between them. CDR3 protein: CASSLAGPKGSYEQYF. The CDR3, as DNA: TGTGCCAGCAGCTTAGCGGGACCTAAAGGCTCCTACGAGCAGTACTTC.

The CDR3 spells CASILSGDTEAFF. The CDR3 DNA follows: TGTGCCAGCATCCTCTCCGGGGACACTGAAGCTTTCTTT. The chain couples TRBV28 to TRBJ1-1; D remains unclear. Germline-derived CDR1 and CDR2 are MDHEN and SYDVKM. There are 13 residues in the CDR3. The ends were cut back, 7 bases at V and 3 bases at J, with 12 bases in the middle.

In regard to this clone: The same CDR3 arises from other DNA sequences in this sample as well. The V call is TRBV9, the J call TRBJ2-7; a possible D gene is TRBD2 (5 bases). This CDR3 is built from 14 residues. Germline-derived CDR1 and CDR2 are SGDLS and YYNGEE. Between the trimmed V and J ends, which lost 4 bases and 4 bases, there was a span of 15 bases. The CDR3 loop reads CASSPRTSGYEQYF. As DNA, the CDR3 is TGTGCCAGCAGCCCCCGGACCTCGGGATACGAGCAGTACTTC.

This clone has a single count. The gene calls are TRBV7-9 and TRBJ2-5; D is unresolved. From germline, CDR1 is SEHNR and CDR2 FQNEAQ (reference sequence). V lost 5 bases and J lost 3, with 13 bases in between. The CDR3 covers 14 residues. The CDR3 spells CASSPVTSKETQYF. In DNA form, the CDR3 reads TGTGCCAGCAGCCCCGTGACGAGTAAAGAGACCCAGTACTTC. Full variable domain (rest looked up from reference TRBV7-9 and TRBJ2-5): DTGVSQNPRHKITKRGQNVTFRCDPISEHNRLYWYRQTLGQGPEFLTYFQNEAQLEKSRLLSDRFSAERPKGSFSTLEIQRTEQGDSAMYLCASSPVTSKETQYFGPGTRLLVL.

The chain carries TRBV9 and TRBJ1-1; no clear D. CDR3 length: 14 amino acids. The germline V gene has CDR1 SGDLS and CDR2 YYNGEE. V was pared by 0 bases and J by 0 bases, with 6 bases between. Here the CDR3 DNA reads TGTGCCAGCAGCGTAGCAGATATGAACACTGAAGCTTTCTTT. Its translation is CASSVADMNTEAFF.